A single sample gave rise to the 4 T cell receptor beta chains below, sequenced in a study of shared clonotypes between healthy human individuals. CD45RO-negative CD8 cells positively selected for CCR7 made up the naive population, which excluded terminally differentiated effector memory CD45RA+ cells. Only in-frame clones appear in the TCRdb table, and some are missing; sequencing was by immunoSEQ multiplex PCR. The sample carries some 2,000,000 clones, roughly 95% recorded once. Input material: naive CD8+ T cells sorted from blood. The receptors were gathered from a man aged 18 to 29 in good health.

The chain couples TRBV7-9 to TRBJ2-3; D gene uncertain. The CDR3 length is 14 residues. The germline V and J ends were trimmed by 4 bases and 2 bases, with 10 bases remaining between them. In germline, CDR1 is SEHNR, CDR2 FQNEAQ (reference sequence). CDR3 sequence: CASSSPLYTDTQYF. DNA of the CDR3: TGTGCCAGCAGCTCCCCACTCTACACAGATACGCAGTATTTT. The full variable domain, its missing parts supplied by reference TRBV7-9 and TRBJ2-3, is DTGVSQNPRHKITKRGQNVTFRCDPISEHNRLYWYRQTLGQGPEFLTYFQNEAQLEKSRLLSDRFSAERPKGSFSTLEIQRTEQGDSAMYLCASSSPLYTDTQYFGPGTRLTVL.

The chain joins TRBV28 to TRBJ2-7; no reliable D call. Germline-derived CDR1 and CDR2 are MDHEN and SYDVKM. This CDR3 comprises 14 residues. With 2 bases removed from V and 2 bases from J, the gap between germline ends came to 10 bases. The CDR3 sequence is CASSLTTETYEQYF. The CDR3 DNA sequence: TGTGCCAGCAGTTTAACCACAGAAACCTACGAGCAGTACTTC. The full variable domain, rest sourced from reference TRBV28 and TRBJ2-7, is DVKVTQSSRYLVKRTGEKVFLECVQDMDHENMFWYRQDPGLGLRLIYFSYDVKMKEKGDIPEGYSVSREKKERFSLILESASTNQTSMYLCASSLTTETYEQYFGPGTRLTVT.

Concerning this clone itself: Distinct nucleotide sequences in the sample also encode this CDR3. The chain employs TRBV4-3 and TRBJ1-2; D call uncertain. V was trimmed by 0 bases and J by 0 bases, leaving 5 bases between them. The CDR3 spans 14 residues. Germline CDR1 LGHNA, CDR2 YSLEER. CDR3 region: CASSQDRANYGYTF. CDR3 nucleotides: TGCGCCAGCAGCCAAGATCGAGCTAACTATGGCTACACCTTC.

Notes on this clone: One end of the junction varies from germline; a read error may be responsible. V is TRBV6-6 and J is TRBJ1-5; D is possibly TRBD1 (5 bases). This CDR3 is built from 15 residues. CDR1 is MNHNY and CDR2 is SVGAGI in the germline V gene (reference sequence). CDR3: CASSYPTGKDQPQHF. CDR3 nucleotides: TGTGCCAGCAGTTACCCCACAGGCAAGGATCAACCCCAGCATTTT.